This T cell receptor (beta chain) was documented in a study of control samples from healthy donors and cancer patients. With 8 bases removed from V and 5 bases from J, the gap between germline ends came to 9 bases. The CDR3 sequence is 12 residues long. The germline CDR1 and CDR2 sequences are SNHLY and FYNNEI. Generated by immunoSEQ multiplex PCR, the TCRdb table keeps only in-frame clones and is missing some. The table shows 120,000 or so clones, with about 92% occurring only once. The source is a middle-aged man with head and neck cancer. Source material: PBMCs. This chain links TRBV2 with TRBJ2-2; D is uncertain. CDR3 sequence reads: CASRLQTGELFF. CDR3 in DNA: TGTGCCAGCCGACTCCAAACCGGGGAGCTGTTTTTT.